These 2 T cell receptor beta chains share one sample of origin, sequenced in a study of cytomegalovirus exposure and HLA in healthy donors. The PCR used 60 Vbeta and 13 Jbeta primers. This table comes from immunoSEQ multiplex PCR, and its TCRdb copy is limited to in-frame clones, with some not included. The sample has 100,000 to 150,000 clones, 78% seen once. Sequences were obtained from PBMCs. Receptor source: a man aged 25 to 40 in good health and CMV-seropositive.

V is TRBV6-5 and J is TRBJ1-5; 7 positions agree with TRBD1. Germline V lookup: CDR1 MNHEY, CDR2 SVGAGI. The J segment lost 0 bases and the V segment lost 6 bases, leaving 5 bases of the junction unmatched. The CDR3 is 15 residues long. The CDR3 DNA reads as TGTGCCAGCAGATCACAGGGGACTAGCAATCAGCCCCAGCATTTT. Translating gives CASRSQGTSNQPQHF.

This clone was found once. The V call is TRBV4-1, the J call TRBJ1-2; perhaps TRBD1 as D (6 bases). Trimming left V 2 bases short and J 7 bases short, with 14 bases between. Germline CDR1 reads MGHRA; CDR2 reads YSYEKL. The CDR3 extends over 14 amino acids. The CDR3 loop is CASSQNTGYLGYTF. As DNA, the CDR3 is TGCGCCAGCAGCCAAAATACAGGGTATCTTGGCTACACCTTC.